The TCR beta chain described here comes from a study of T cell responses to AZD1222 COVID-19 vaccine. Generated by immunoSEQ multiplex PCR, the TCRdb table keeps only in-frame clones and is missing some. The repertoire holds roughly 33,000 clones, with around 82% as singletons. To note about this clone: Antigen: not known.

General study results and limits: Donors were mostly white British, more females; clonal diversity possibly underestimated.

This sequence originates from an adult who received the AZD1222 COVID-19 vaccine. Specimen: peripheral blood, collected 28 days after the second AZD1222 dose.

CDR3 region: CASSLDVWGQGSYEQYF. CDR3 coding DNA: TGTGCCAGCAGCTTGGATGTTTGGGGACAGGGATCCTACGAGCAGTACTTC. The chain employs TRBV5-6 and TRBJ2-7; 9 nucleotides line up with TRBD1. The V gene's germline CDR1 is SGHDT and CDR2 YYEEEE. With V trimmed by 0 bases and J by 1 base, 8 bases remained unmatched. The CDR3 loop spans 17 amino acids.